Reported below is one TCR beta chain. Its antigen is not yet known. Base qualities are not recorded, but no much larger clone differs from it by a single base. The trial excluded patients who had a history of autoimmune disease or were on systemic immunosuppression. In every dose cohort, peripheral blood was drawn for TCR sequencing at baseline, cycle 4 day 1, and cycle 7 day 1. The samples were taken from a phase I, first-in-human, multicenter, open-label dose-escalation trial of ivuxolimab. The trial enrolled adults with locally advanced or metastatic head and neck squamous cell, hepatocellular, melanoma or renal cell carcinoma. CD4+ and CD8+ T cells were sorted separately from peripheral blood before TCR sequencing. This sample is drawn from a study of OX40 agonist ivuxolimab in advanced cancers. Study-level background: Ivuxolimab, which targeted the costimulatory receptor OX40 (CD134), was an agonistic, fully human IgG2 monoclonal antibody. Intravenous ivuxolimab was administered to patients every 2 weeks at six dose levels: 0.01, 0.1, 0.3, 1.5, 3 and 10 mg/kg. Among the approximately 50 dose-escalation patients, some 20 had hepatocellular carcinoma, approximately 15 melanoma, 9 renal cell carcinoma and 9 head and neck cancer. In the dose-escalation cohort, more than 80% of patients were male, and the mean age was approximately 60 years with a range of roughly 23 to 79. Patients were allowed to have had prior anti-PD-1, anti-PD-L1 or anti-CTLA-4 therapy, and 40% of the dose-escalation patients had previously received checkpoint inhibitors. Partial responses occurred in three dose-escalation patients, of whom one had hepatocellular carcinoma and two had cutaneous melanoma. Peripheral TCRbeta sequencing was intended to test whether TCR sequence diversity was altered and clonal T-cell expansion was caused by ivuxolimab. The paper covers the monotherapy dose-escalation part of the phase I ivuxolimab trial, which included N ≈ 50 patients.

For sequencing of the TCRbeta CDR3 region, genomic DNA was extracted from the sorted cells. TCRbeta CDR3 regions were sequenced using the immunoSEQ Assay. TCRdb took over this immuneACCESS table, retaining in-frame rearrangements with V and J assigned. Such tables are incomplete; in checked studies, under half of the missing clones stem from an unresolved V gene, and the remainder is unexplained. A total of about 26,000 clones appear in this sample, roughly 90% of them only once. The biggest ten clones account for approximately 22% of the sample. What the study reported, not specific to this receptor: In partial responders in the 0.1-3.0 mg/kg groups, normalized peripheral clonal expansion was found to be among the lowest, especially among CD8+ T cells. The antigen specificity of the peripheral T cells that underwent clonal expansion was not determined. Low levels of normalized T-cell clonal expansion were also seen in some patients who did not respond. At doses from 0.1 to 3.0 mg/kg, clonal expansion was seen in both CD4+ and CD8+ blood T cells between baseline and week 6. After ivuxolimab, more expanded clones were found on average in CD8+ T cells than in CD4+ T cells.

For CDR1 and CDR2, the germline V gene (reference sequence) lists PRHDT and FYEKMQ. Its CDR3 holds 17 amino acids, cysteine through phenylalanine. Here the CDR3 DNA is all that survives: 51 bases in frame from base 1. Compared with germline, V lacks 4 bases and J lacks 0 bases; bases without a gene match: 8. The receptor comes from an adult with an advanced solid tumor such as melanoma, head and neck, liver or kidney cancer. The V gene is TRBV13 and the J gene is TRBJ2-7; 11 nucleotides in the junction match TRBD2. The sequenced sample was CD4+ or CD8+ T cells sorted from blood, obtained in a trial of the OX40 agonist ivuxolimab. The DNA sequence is TGTGCCAGCAGCTCCAACCCCGGACTAGCGGGCTCCTACGAGCAGTACTTC. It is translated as CASSSNPGLAGSYEQYF.